The source of this T cell receptor beta chain is a study of T cells after yellow fever vaccination. About the research overall: For low cell numbers, libraries were made with SMART-Seq v4 Ultra Low Input. The study, taken as a whole, reports: The study re-detected most primary-vaccination clones after the booster (96% CD4, 85% to 90% CD8). Researchers noted that a small share of clonotypes showed up in both CD4 and CD8 compartments.

Germline values: CDR1 DFQATT, CDR2 SNEGSKA (reference sequence). The CDR3 runs 14 residues. Trimming took 8 bases from V and 0 from J, leaving 16 bases between them. There are many counts of this clonotype. What it recognizes is unknown. The TCR cDNA carried a universal primer site and UMIs from 5'RACE template switching. Each CDR3 protein is one row after TCRdb ran MiXCR on the 5' RACE reads. The profile shows more than 300,000 distinct CDR3 sequences, over 8.5% of them singletons. The sample here was CD4+ T cells sorted from PBMCs, taken 45 days after the yellow fever booster vaccination. The V call is TRBV20-1, the J call TRBJ1-1; D is undetermined. The TCR originated in a man younger than 35 who received the YFV17D yellow fever vaccine. The CDR3 protein is CSPLSGVMNTEAFF. The CDR3 DNA reads TGCAGTCCCCTAAGTGGGGTAATGAACACTGAAGCTTTCTTT.